This TCR beta chain is drawn from a study of blood T cell repertoires in COVID-19. In the study overall: The origin of the acute and convalescent COVID-19 samples was the United States, Italy and Spain.

Sequencing was performed with immunoSEQ multiplex PCR; in TCRdb, only in-frame clones are kept and a portion is missing. The repertoire has some 180,000 clones, approximately 82% of them found once; the top ten carry around 5.2%. Participants, about 18 to 95 years old, spanned 25 or so US areas. The V segment lost 5 bases and the J segment 9 bases; nucleotides outside the gene matches: 10. Germline CDR1 and CDR2: MNHEY and SVGAGI. This CDR3 has 15 amino acids. Material for sequencing was PBMCs or T cells enriched from blood (not recorded which). The source of this sequence is a woman aged 60-70 years with acute COVID-19. The rearrangement uses TRBV6-5 and TRBJ2-1; 10 bases are a match to TRBD1. The chain's CDR3 is CASSPAGTGESEQFF. DNA of the CDR3: TGTGCCAGCAGTCCCGCCGGGACAGGGGAAAGTGAGCAGTTCTTC.